These 23 T cell receptor beta chains originate from one sample sequenced in a study of T cell changes during pregnancy in multiple sclerosis. TCRdb's table, derived via immunoSEQ multiplex PCR, lists solely in-frame clones and lacks some. Here the sample spans about 44,000 clones, roughly nine tenths being singletons. Sequences were derived from CD4+ T cells from peripheral blood mononuclear cells, sampled after pregnancy. These receptors were collected from a female donor with multiple sclerosis, enrolled in a pregnancy study.

The rearrangement uses TRBV11-2 and TRBJ2-5; TRBD2 agrees at 7 bases. Germline V CDR1 and CDR2: SGHAT, FQNNGV. The CDR3 runs 14 residues. J was trimmed by 1 base and V by 5 bases; bases with no gene match: 4. Written as DNA, the CDR3 is TGTGCCAGCAGCCCTAGCGGCCGCCAAGAGACCCAGTACTTC. Translated, it gives CASSPSGRQETQYF.

This sequence joins TRBV11-2 and TRBJ1-4, with 8 bases matching TRBD1. The germline V gene encodes CDR1 SGHAT and CDR2 FQNNGV. The V gene end was trimmed by 5 bases and the J gene end by 5 bases; junction bases not matched to a gene: 4. This CDR3 has 14 residues. The DNA of the CDR3 is TGTGCCAGCAGCCCGGGACAGGAGAATGAAAAACTGTTTTTT. Protein product: CASSPGQENEKLFF.

The CDR3 sequence: CASPSPGWSYGYTF. In DNA, the CDR3 is TGTGCCAGCCCTTCCCCCGGGTGGTCCTATGGCTACACCTTC. J is TRBJ1-2 and V is TRBV25-1; D gene unclear. Germline-derived CDR1 and CDR2 are MGHDK and SYGVNS. V was clipped by 8 bases and J by 4 bases, with 17 bases between them. The CDR3 sequence is 14 residues long.

The chain recombines TRBV5-4 with TRBJ2-3; D gene uncertain. The CDR3 is 14 amino acids. Trimming removed 4 bases at V and 4 bases at J, with 13 bases between. CDR1 is SGHNT, CDR2 YYREEE, per germline (reference sequence). The CDR3 sequence: CASSPDLTADTQYF. The CDR3 coding sequence is TGTGCCAGCAGCCCTGACTTGACGGCAGATACGCAGTATTTT.

CDR3 bases: TGTGCCAGCAGCGTAGCTCCGGCTAGCGGACAAGAGACCCAGTACTTC. It translates to CASSVAPASGQETQYF. The V and J genes are TRBV9 and TRBJ2-5; 7 bases fit TRBD2. The CDR3 totals 16 residues. J was trimmed by 2 bases and V by 0 bases; bases with no gene match: 7. CDR1 and CDR2 from the germline V gene are SGDLS and YYNGEE. The full variable domain, rest sourced from reference TRBV9 and TRBJ2-5, is DSGVTQTPKHLITATGQRVTLRCSPRSGDLSVYWYQQSLDQGLQFLIQYYNGEERAKGNILERFSAQQFPDLHSELNLSSLELGDSALYFCASSVAPASGQETQYFGPGTRLLVL.

This clone was found a few times. The chain links TRBV7-9 to TRBJ1-5; TRBD1 agrees at 8 bases. The CDR3 extends over 14 amino acids. V gave up 3 bases and J gave up 5 bases; unmatched junction bases: 3. CDR1 is SEHNR, CDR2 FQNEAQ, per germline (reference sequence). As DNA, the CDR3 is TGTGCCAGCAGCTTGGGACAGGTGCATCAGCCCCAGCATTTT. Translation gives CASSLGQVHQPQHF.

The chain carries TRBV5-8 and TRBJ2-7; no clear D gene. V dropped 0 bases and J dropped 5 bases, with 21 bases sitting between them. The CDR3 runs 17 residues. Germline-derived CDR1 and CDR2 are SGHTS and YDEGEE. The CDR3 here is CASSLVLEVHDPHEQYF. CDR3 in DNA: TGTGCCAGCAGCTTGGTACTTGAGGTCCATGACCCCCACGAGCAGTACTTC.

J is TRBJ2-3 and V is TRBV4-3, with 12 bases that match TRBD2. CDR3 length: 16 residues. Germline V lookup: CDR1 LGHNA, CDR2 YSLEER. V lost 3 bases to trimming and J lost 4 bases; unmatched junction nucleotides: 5. The CDR3: CASSHGASGRADTQYF. CDR3 DNA: TGCGCCAGCAGCCACGGTGCTAGCGGGAGGGCAGATACGCAGTATTTT.

The V call is TRBV5-1, the J call TRBJ2-3, with a possible D match to TRBD1 (6 bases). There are 16 residues in the CDR3. The germline V gene has CDR1 SGHRS and CDR2 YFSETQ. Trimming shortened V by 4 bases and J by 3 bases, and 18 bases separated the two germline ends. The CDR3 sequence is CASSPQGLTLTDTQYF. The CDR3 nucleotides are TGCGCCAGCAGCCCCCAGGGGCTCACTCTGACAGATACGCAGTATTTT. The whole variable domain, remainder taken from reference TRBV5-1 and TRBJ2-3, is KAGVTQTPRYLIKTRGQQVTLSCSPISGHRSVSWYQQTPGQGLQFLFEYFSETQRNKGNFPGRFSGRQFSNSRSEMNVSTLELGDSALYLCASSPQGLTLTDTQYFGPGTRLTVL.

This rearrangement joins TRBV27 to TRBJ1-5, with 9 positions matching TRBD1. The CDR3 runs 15 residues. From germline, CDR1 is MNHEY and CDR2 SMNVEV (reference sequence). V gave up 6 bases and J gave up 7 bases; unmatched junction bases: 10. CDR3 loop: CASRPKDRGVQPQHF. The CDR3, as DNA: TGTGCCAGCAGACCAAAAGACAGGGGGGTCCAGCCCCAGCATTTT.

Points on this clone: An end of the junction differs from the germline gene, which may be a read error. V usage is TRBV7-7 and J usage is TRBJ1-1, with D maybe TRBD1 (5 bases). CDR3 size: 16 residues. Germline CDR1 reads SSHAT; CDR2 reads FNYEAQ (reference sequence). Here the CDR3 reads CASSFPGTGTNTEAFF. The CDR3 region has the DNA TGTGCTAGCAGCTTCCCAGGGACTGGAACGAACACTGAAGCTTTCTTT.

This clone was found once. The V call is TRBV18, the J call TRBJ2-7; possible D gene TRBD1, 7 bases. CDR3 size: 14 residues. The germline V gene encodes CDR1 KGHSH and CDR2 LQKENI. V was shortened by 3 bases and J by 3 bases, with 12 bases between the two germline ends. The CDR3 bases are TGTGCCAGCTCACCGGAGGGGGCTGACTACGAGCAGTACTTC. This translates into CASSPEGADYEQYF.

The chain is built from TRBV27 and TRBJ2-7; D is unresolved. There are 14 residues in the CDR3. CDR1 and CDR2 (germline): MNHEY, SMNVEV (reference sequence). With 1 base removed from V and 9 bases from J, the gap between germline ends came to 16 bases. The CDR3 region has the DNA TGTGCCAGCAGTTTATACTCCCAACCCCGCTTGCAGTACTTC. It translates to CASSLYSQPRLQYF.

V usage is TRBV7-2 and J usage is TRBJ1-2, with TRBD1 identical over 10 bases. In germline, CDR1 is SGHTA, CDR2 FQGNSA. The trim removed 1 base at V and 4 bases at J, leaving 6 bases unmatched. This CDR3 has 16 residues. In nucleotides, the CDR3 is TGTGCCAGCAGCTTAGGACAGGGGGCGAATCTCTATGGCTACACCTTC. Protein product: CASSLGQGANLYGYTF.

J is TRBJ2-1 and V is TRBV12-5; D unresolved. Germline lookup yields CDR1 LGHNT and CDR2 FRNRAP. V lost 6 bases, J lost 7 bases, and 13 bases lay in between. This CDR3 is 13 amino acids long. CDR3 sequence reads: CASGQAEKNEQFF. In DNA form, the CDR3 reads TGTGCTAGTGGCCAGGCTGAGAAAAATGAGCAGTTCTTC.

V usage is TRBV19 and J usage is TRBJ1-1; 7 nucleotides align to TRBD1. Germline V gives CDR1 LNHDA, CDR2 SQIVND (reference sequence). The V segment lost 7 bases and the J segment 7 bases; nucleotides outside the gene matches: 6. The CDR3 has 12 amino acids. The DNA for the CDR3 is TGTGCCAGTACCATCGGGGACAGTGAAGCTTTCTTT. Its protein product is CASTIGDSEAFF.

CDR3 nucleotides: TGTGCCAGCAGCTCAGGTCAAGAAGGATACAATGAGCAGTTCTTC. Translation gives CASSSGQEGYNEQFF. The genes are TRBV5-4 and TRBJ2-1; D is unresolved. Germline loops: CDR1 SGHNT, CDR2 YYREEE (reference sequence). Trimming shortened V by 3 bases and J by 4 bases, and 14 bases separated the two germline ends. This CDR3 is built from 15 residues.

The rearrangement joins TRBV10-3 to TRBJ2-7, with D tentatively TRBD1 (5 bases). The ends were cut back, 11 bases at V and 2 bases at J, with 16 bases in the middle. This CDR3 is built from 13 residues. Germline V CDR1 and CDR2: ENHRY, SYGVKD. CDR3: CAANEAGTYEQYF. In DNA, the CDR3 is TGTGCCGCCAACGAGGCAGGGACCTACGAGCAGTACTTC.

This chain uses TRBV7-9 with TRBJ2-7; 11 bases agree with TRBD2. Germline CDR1 and CDR2: SEHNR and FQNEAQ (reference sequence). V lost 5 bases and J lost 2; bases outside the gene matches: 8. The CDR3 length is 16 residues. CDR3 loop: CASSPLGTSGPYEQYF. In DNA form, the CDR3 reads TGTGCCAGCAGCCCCCTGGGGACTAGCGGTCCCTACGAGCAGTACTTC.

The V and J genes are TRBV6-1 and TRBJ1-1; 7 bases agree with TRBD1. Germline CDR1 is MNHNS and CDR2 is SASEGT. The trim removed 3 bases at V and 1 base at J, leaving 2 bases unmatched. The CDR3 is 14 residues long. The CDR3 loop reads CASSEEGANTEAFF. DNA for the CDR3: TGTGCCAGCAGTGAGGAGGGGGCGAACACTGAAGCTTTCTTT.

The V gene is TRBV5-6, the J gene TRBJ2-7, with D unresolved. V was trimmed by 4 bases and J by 4 bases, leaving 6 bases between them. Germline CDR1 SGHDT, CDR2 YYEEEE. The CDR3 has 11 amino acids. Here the CDR3 reads CASSKQYEQYF. The CDR3 DNA reads as TGTGCCAGCAGCAAACAATACGAGCAGTACTTC.

This chain joins TRBV18 and TRBJ1-4; TRBD1 agrees at 7 bases. This CDR3 comprises 13 residues. Trimming at V came to 6 bases and at J to 6 bases, leaving 4 bases not matched to a gene. Germline CDR1 reads KGHSH; CDR2 reads LQKENI. CDR3 nucleotides: TGTGCCAGCTCCCCCCAGGGGGATGAAAAACTGTTTTTT. Residues: CASSPQGDEKLFF.

The rearrangement uses TRBV10-3 and TRBJ1-5; unclear D gene. This CDR3 has 14 amino acids. Per germline, CDR1 ENHRY and CDR2 SYGVKD. The V and J ends lost 2 bases and 7 bases respectively, with 12 bases between them. CDR3 sequence reads: CAISEMEVPQPQHF. CDR3 DNA sequence: TGTGCCATCAGTGAGATGGAGGTTCCCCAGCCCCAGCATTTT.